Presented here are 9 T cell receptor beta chains from one specimen sequenced in a study of T cell changes during pregnancy in multiple sclerosis (dated by TCRdb to the late 2010s). Receptor libraries were prepared by the immunoSEQ multiplex PCR assay. TCRdb's version of the immuneACCESS table is confined to in-frame rearrangements and falls short of the full clone set. An unresolved V gene accounts for under half of the shortfall where checked; the remainder is of unknown origin. The sample profile shows around 65,000 clones; roughly 87% of them were found once. 1.5% to 2% of the sample belongs to the ten largest clones. The sample in question was peripheral blood, obtained in the first trimester of pregnancy. The origin of the receptors is a female donor with multiple sclerosis, enrolled in a pregnancy study.

This chain joins TRBV30 and TRBJ1-4; TRBD1 might be the D (5 bases). Germline CDR1 and CDR2: GTSNPN and SVGIG (reference sequence). Trimming stripped 2 bases from V and 8 bases from J, with 15 bases between. The length of the CDR3 is 14 residues. CDR3 loop: CAWSSGAGSEKLFF. CDR3 DNA sequence: TGTGCCTGGAGTAGTGGGGCTGGGTCGGAAAAACTGTTTTTT.

The chain uses TRBV7-2 and TRBJ1-5, with D perhaps TRBD1 (6 bases). This CDR3 contains 17 residues. Trimming left V 5 bases short and J 0 bases short, with 17 bases between. The V gene's germline CDR1 is SGHTA and CDR2 FQGNSA. In DNA form, the CDR3 reads TGTGCCAGCAGCCTGCGACAGGATTCCAGTAGCAATCAGCCCCAGCATTTT. Translating gives CASSLRQDSSSNQPQHF.

The rearrangement links TRBV4-3 to TRBJ1-2, with 12 bases aligning to TRBD1. With V trimmed by 1 base and J by 6 bases, 3 bases remained unmatched. The CDR3 totals 15 residues. Germline V gives CDR1 LGHNA, CDR2 YSLEER. CDR3 loop: CASSQVGDRGHGYTF. The CDR3 coding sequence is TGCGCCAGCAGCCAAGTCGGGGACAGGGGGCATGGCTACACCTTC.

The chain recombines TRBV7-2 with TRBJ2-5, with 11 bases matching TRBD2. This CDR3 has 14 residues. V trimming: 6 bases; J trimming: 1 base; junction bases outside the gene matches: 1. From germline, CDR1 is SGHTA and CDR2 FQGNSA. The CDR3 DNA reads TGTGCCAGCAGGACTAGCGGGGTCCAAGAGACCCAGTACTTC. This translates into CASRTSGVQETQYF.

The chain joins TRBV7-2 to TRBJ2-7; 9 positions match TRBD1. The length of the CDR3 is 16 residues. V dropped 5 bases and J dropped 3; count of bases not matched to a gene: 11. Per the germline V gene, CDR1 is SGHTA and CDR2 is FQGNSA. For the CDR3, the DNA is TGTGCCAGCAGCGCCATAACCGGGACAGGGAGCTACGAGCAGTACTTC. It encodes CASSAITGTGSYEQYF.

This chain links TRBV7-8 with TRBJ2-3, with 7 bases that match TRBD1. CDR3 length equals 16 residues. Looked up from germline, CDR1 is SGHVS and CDR2 is FQNEAQ. J lost 1 base, V lost 4 bases, and 8 bases had no gene match. This chain's CDR3 is CASSSLQGPGTDTQYF. CDR3 sequence (DNA): TGTGCCAGCAGCTCCCTACAGGGGCCGGGCACAGATACGCAGTATTTT.

In its sample, this clone ranks as medium-sized (0.01 to 0.1%). This same CDR3 is encoded by further DNA sequences in the sample. The chain is built from TRBV30 and TRBJ1-1; D is undetermined. Germline assignment: CDR1 GTSNPN and CDR2 SVGIG (reference sequence). The CDR3 covers 11 residues. Trimming stripped 4 bases from V and 3 bases from J, with 6 bases between. The CDR3 reads CAWNRDTEAFF. Here the CDR3 DNA reads TGTGCCTGGAACCGGGACACTGAAGCTTTCTTT. Full variable domain (outside the CDR3, taken from reference TRBV30 and TRBJ1-1): SQTIHQWPATLVQPVGSPLSLECTVEGTSNPNLYWYRQAAGRGLQLLFYSVGIGQISSEVPQNLSASRPQDRQFILSSKKLLLSDSGFYLCAWNRDTEAFFGQGTRLTVV.

This clone was counted a few times. J is TRBJ2-5 and V is TRBV19, with D possibly matching TRBD1 (5 bases). There are 13 residues in the CDR3. Looked up from germline, CDR1 is LNHDA and CDR2 is SQIVND (reference sequence). V was clipped by 1 base and J by 5 bases, with 8 bases between them. In nucleotides, the CDR3 is TGTGCCAGTAGTATAGGGCAGGGTGAGACCCAGTACTTC. Translated, it gives CASSIGQGETQYF.

This clone appeared a few times. V and J are TRBV28 and TRBJ2-5, with D maybe TRBD1 (6 bases). The CDR3 is made up of 16 amino acids. The germline V gene has CDR1 MDHEN and CDR2 SYDVKM. Trimming left V 1 base short and J 2 bases short, with 14 bases between. For the CDR3, the DNA is TGTGCCAGCAGTTTATATACAGGGTGGGGACAAGAGACCCAGTACTTC. Protein: CASSLYTGWGQETQYF.